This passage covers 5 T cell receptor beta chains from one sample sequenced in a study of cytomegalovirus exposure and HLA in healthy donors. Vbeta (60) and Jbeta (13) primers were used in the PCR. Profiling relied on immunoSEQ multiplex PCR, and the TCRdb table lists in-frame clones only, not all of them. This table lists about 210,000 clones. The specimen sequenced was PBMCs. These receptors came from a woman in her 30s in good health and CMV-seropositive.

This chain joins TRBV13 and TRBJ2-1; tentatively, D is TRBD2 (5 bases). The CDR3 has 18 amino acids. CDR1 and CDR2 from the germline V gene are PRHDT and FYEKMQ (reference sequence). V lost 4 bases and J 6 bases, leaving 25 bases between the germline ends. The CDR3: CASSSEPGLSFGGNEQFF. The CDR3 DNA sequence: TGTGCCAGCAGCTCCGAGCCGGGCCTTTCCTTTGGAGGCAATGAGCAGTTCTTC.

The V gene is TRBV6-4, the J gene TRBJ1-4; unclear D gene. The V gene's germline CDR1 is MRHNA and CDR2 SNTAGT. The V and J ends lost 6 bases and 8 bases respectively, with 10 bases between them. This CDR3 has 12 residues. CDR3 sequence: CASRSAGEKLFF. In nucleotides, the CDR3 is TGTGCCAGCAGGTCGGCGGGGGAAAAACTGTTTTTT.

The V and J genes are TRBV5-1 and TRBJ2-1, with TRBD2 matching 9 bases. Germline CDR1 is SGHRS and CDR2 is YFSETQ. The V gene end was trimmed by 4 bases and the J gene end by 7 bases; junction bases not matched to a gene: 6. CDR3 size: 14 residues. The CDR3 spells CASSLPSGGNEQFF. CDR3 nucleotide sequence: TGCGCCAGCAGCCTCCCCAGCGGGGGGAATGAGCAGTTCTTC.

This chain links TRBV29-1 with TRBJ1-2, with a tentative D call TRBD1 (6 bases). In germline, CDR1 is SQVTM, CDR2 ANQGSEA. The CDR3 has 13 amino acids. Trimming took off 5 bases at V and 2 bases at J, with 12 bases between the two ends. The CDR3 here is CSVTGRMNYGYTF. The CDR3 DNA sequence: TGCAGCGTTACAGGGCGTATGAACTATGGCTACACCTTC.

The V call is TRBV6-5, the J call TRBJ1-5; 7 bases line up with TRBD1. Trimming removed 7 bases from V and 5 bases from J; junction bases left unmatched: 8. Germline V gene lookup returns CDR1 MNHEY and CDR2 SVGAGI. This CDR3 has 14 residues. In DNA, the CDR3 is TGTGCCAGCAACCCTAGACAGGGCCATCAGCCCCAGCATTTT. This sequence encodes CASNPRQGHQPQHF.